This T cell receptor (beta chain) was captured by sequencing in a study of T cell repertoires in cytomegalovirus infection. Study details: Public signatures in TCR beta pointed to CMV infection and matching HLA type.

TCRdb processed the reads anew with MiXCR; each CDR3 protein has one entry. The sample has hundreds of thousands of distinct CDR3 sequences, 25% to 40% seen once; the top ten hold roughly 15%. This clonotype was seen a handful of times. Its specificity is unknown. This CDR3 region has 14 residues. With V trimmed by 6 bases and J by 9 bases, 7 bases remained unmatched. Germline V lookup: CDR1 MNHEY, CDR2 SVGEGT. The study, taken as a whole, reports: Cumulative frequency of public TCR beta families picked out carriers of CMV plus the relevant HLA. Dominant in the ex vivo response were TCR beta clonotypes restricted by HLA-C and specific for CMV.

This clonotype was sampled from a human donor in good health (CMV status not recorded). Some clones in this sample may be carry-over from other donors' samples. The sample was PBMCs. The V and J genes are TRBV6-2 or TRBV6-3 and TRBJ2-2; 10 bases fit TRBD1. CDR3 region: CASRGTGDVRELFF. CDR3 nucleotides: TGTGCCAGCAGGGGGACAGGGGATGTCCGGGAGCTGTTTTTT.